This T cell receptor beta chain was captured by sequencing in a study of blood T cells in healthy people across ages. Regarding the study as a whole: A strong correlation was seen between TCR beta diversity and naive T cell percentage.

Then a second PCR, running about 6 to 11 cycles, was carried out with a sample-barcoded 5' primer and a J-beta primer mix. Template switching added a 12-random-nucleotide identifier to every cDNA molecule. TCRdb used MiXCR to reprocess the 5' RACE reads, holding one entry per CDR3 protein. The profile shows roughly 500,000 distinct CDR3 sequences, roughly 29% of them singletons. V was shortened by 2 bases and J by 2 bases, with 8 bases between the two germline ends. This CDR3 contains 14 residues. Only a few counts were recorded for this clonotype. The antigen remains undetermined. This clonotype originated in a woman in her 70s in good health. The chain recombines TRBV12-3 or TRBV12-4 with TRBJ2-3, with D hard to call. Sequencing was carried out using blood. The CDR3 coding sequence is TGTGCCAGCAGTTTATTCGGCCCCACAGATACGCAGTATTTT. This codes for CASSLFGPTDTQYF.